One sample yielded the 4 T cell receptor beta chains listed below, sequenced in a study of beta chain features in type 1 diabetes. The study reverse transcribed the entire isolated RNA, so it sequenced expressed TCRB transcripts. TCRdb's table, derived via immunoSEQ multiplex PCR, lists solely in-frame clones and lacks some. The repertoire has some 270,000 clones, roughly 14% of them found once; the top ten carry 0.026%. Sequencing input: naive CD4+ T cells from blood. These receptors came from a woman aged 40 to 50 in good health.

This clone appeared a few times. This chain uses TRBV5-1 with TRBJ2-5; 8 bases map to TRBD1. CDR1 SGHRS and CDR2 YFSETQ come from the germline V gene. The CDR3 totals 16 residues. V lost 3 bases, J lost 0 bases, and 7 bases stayed unmatched. CDR3 loop: CASSWGSTGDQETQYF. The CDR3, as DNA: TGCGCCAGCAGCTGGGGTTCGACAGGGGACCAAGAGACCCAGTACTTC.

In its sample, this clone was seen a few times. This chain links TRBV7-9 with TRBJ2-7, with 7 bases identical to TRBD1. This CDR3 comprises 14 residues. The ends lost 3 bases at V and 2 bases at J; junction bases unmatched: 4. Germline assignment: CDR1 SEHNR and CDR2 FQNEAQ (reference sequence). DNA for the CDR3: TGTGCCAGCAGCTTCAGGACAGGCCCCTACGAGCAGTACTTC. This sequence encodes CASSFRTGPYEQYF.

This clone was recorded a few times. The rearrangement links TRBV29-1 to TRBJ1-1; D is undetermined. The CDR3 length is 13 residues. V was clipped by 6 bases and J by 6 bases, with 17 bases between them. Germline V gene data show CDR1 as SQVTM and CDR2 as ANQGSEA. The CDR3 DNA follows: TGCAGCGTCCCGACCTCCGGGCGGGCTGAAGCTTTCTTT. Encoded protein: CSVPTSGRAEAFF. Complete variable domain (other parts from reference TRBV29-1 and TRBJ1-1): SAVISQKPSRDICQRGTSLTIQCQVDSQVTMMFWYRQQPGQSLTLIATANQGSEATYESGFVIDKFPISRPNLTFSTLTVSNMSPEDSSIYLCSVPTSGRAEAFFGQGTRLTVV.

Here the CDR3 reads CASSQEGTQYF. Here the CDR3 DNA reads TGTGCCAGCAGCCAGGAAGGGACCCAGTACTTC. This chain joins TRBV7-9 and TRBJ2-5, with D hard to call. This CDR3 is 11 amino acids long. V dropped 5 bases and J dropped 7 bases, with 8 bases sitting between them. The germline V gene encodes CDR1 SEHNR and CDR2 FQNEAQ (reference sequence). Combining the CDR3 with reference TRBV7-9 and TRBJ2-5 gives the whole variable domain DTGVSQNPRHKITKRGQNVTFRCDPISEHNRLYWYRQTLGQGPEFLTYFQNEAQLEKSRLLSDRFSAERPKGSFSTLEIQRTEQGDSAMYLCASSQEGTQYFGPGTRLLVL.